The 31 T cell receptor beta chains given below trace back to one sample, sequenced in a study of cytomegalovirus exposure and HLA in healthy donors. 60 Vbeta and 13 Jbeta primers were used in PCR. Libraries were prepared by immunoSEQ multiplex PCR; TCRdb keeps only in-frame clonotypes and omits some of them. The sample gives around 140,000 clones, 75% to 80% of which show up once; over 0.8% is in the top ten. Input material: PBMCs. The source is a woman aged 55 to 70 in good health and CMV-seronegative.

The table lists this clone with a count of one. The chain links TRBV27 to TRBJ2-7, with a weak D call TRBD1 (6 bases). V lost 5 bases to trimming and J lost 0 bases, with 11 bases between them. CDR3 length: 14 amino acids. CDR1 and CDR2 (germline): MNHEY, SMNVEV (reference sequence). The DNA for the CDR3 is TGTGCCAGCAGTCTCAGACAGGTCTCCTACGAGCAGTACTTC. This gives the protein CASSLRQVSYEQYF.

The count of this clone is one. The chain links TRBV6-5 to TRBJ1-1; 7 nucleotides agree with TRBD1. This CDR3 contains 16 residues. Germline V CDR1 and CDR2: MNHEY, SVGAGI. Unmatched junction bases numbered 8, after V lost 0 bases and J lost 4 bases. The DNA of the CDR3 is TGTGCCAGCAGTTACTCGATTGTTTCAGGGGGCACTGAAGCTTTCTTT. Protein: CASSYSIVSGGTEAFF.

This clone was recorded once. V is TRBV10-2 and J is TRBJ2-1; 12 nucleotides align to TRBD2. V dropped 0 bases and J dropped 10; count of bases not matched to a gene: 4. The germline gives CDR1 WSHSY, CDR2 SAAADI. This CDR3 spans 15 amino acids. The chain's CDR3 is CASSESASGGGEQFF. DNA of the CDR3: TGCGCCAGCAGTGAGTCAGCTAGCGGGGGGGGCGAGCAGTTCTTC.

V usage is TRBV6-5 and J usage is TRBJ2-2; TRBD1 agrees at 9 bases. V gave up 4 bases and J gave up 7 bases; unmatched junction bases: 4. From germline, CDR1 is MNHEY and CDR2 SVGAGI. This CDR3 has 14 residues. The CDR3 region has the DNA TGTGCCAGCAGTTTACAGGGGGCGGACGGGGAGCTGTTTTTT. It yields the protein CASSLQGADGELFF.

This chain joins TRBV11-2 and TRBJ2-7; TRBD2 might be the D (5 bases). Per the germline V gene, CDR1 is SGHAT and CDR2 is FQNNGV. V was trimmed by 5 bases and J by 5 bases, leaving 19 bases between them. This CDR3 region has 15 residues. CDR3 sequence reads: CASSPMGTSQHEQYF. Written as DNA, the CDR3 is TGTGCCAGCAGCCCCATGGGAACTAGTCAGCACGAGCAGTACTTC. Together with reference TRBV11-2 and TRBJ2-7, the CDR3 gives the full variable domain: EAGVAQSPRYKIIEKRQSVAFWCNPISGHATLYWYQQILGQGPKLLIQFQNNGVVDDSQLPKDRFSAERLKGVDSTLKIQPAKLEDSAVYLCASSPMGTSQHEQYFGPGTRLTVT.

The rearrangement uses TRBV7-3 and TRBJ2-2; 7 positions agree with TRBD1. With 5 bases clipped from V and 4 bases from J, the junction kept 7 bases outside the gene matches. There are 15 residues in the CDR3. Germline CDR1 reads SGHTA; CDR2 reads FQGTGA. DNA for the CDR3: TGTGCCAGCAGCCGAGAAGCAGGGGGCACCGGGGAGCTGTTTTTT. Its protein is CASSREAGGTGELFF.

The genes are TRBV28 and TRBJ1-2; D gene uncertain. Germline CDR1 MDHEN, CDR2 SYDVKM. The CDR3 totals 15 residues. V was shortened by 6 bases and J by 4 bases, with 18 bases between the two germline ends. The CDR3 loop is CASSDTINPFYGYTF. In nucleotides, the CDR3 is TGTGCCAGCAGCGACACCATCAACCCTTTCTATGGCTACACCTTC.

This chain joins TRBV11-2 and TRBJ1-5; D uncertain. Per the germline V gene, CDR1 is SGHAT and CDR2 is FQNNGV. V was shortened by 3 bases and J by 3 bases, with 12 bases between the two germline ends. This CDR3 is built from 15 residues. The CDR3: CASSLIAAPNQPQHF. The CDR3 DNA sequence: TGTGCCAGCAGCTTGATAGCGGCTCCCAATCAGCCCCAGCATTTT.

The J gene is TRBJ2-1, the V gene TRBV20-1, with 8 bases identical to TRBD2. The CDR3 is made up of 11 amino acids. The trim removed 4 bases at V and 9 bases at J, leaving 2 bases unmatched. Per germline, CDR1 DFQATT and CDR2 SNEGSKA (reference sequence). CDR3 DNA sequence: TGCAGTGCTACCCTAGCGGGTGAGCAGTTCTTC. Translating it yields CSATLAGEQFF.

The rearrangement links TRBV7-8 to TRBJ2-1; TRBD1 matches at 8 bases. There are 15 residues in the CDR3. The junction had 5 bases not matched to a gene; V was cut back by 5 bases and J by 2 bases. The germline CDR1 and CDR2 sequences are SGHVS and FQNEAQ. This chain's CDR3 is CASSLQGAAYNEQFF. CDR3 bases: TGTGCCAGCAGCCTCCAGGGGGCCGCCTACAATGAGCAGTTCTTC.

This chain connects TRBV30 to TRBJ2-3, with unresolved D. Looked up from germline, CDR1 is GTSNPN and CDR2 is SVGIG (reference sequence). With 5 bases removed from V and 0 bases from J, the gap between germline ends came to 15 bases. CDR3 length: 15 residues. The CDR3 bases are TGTGCCTGGTCCAAGGCGGCAGCCAGCACAGATACGCAGTATTTT. Translating it yields CAWSKAAASTDTQYF.

The rearrangement joins TRBV11-2 to TRBJ1-1; D is unresolved. The germline V gene encodes CDR1 SGHAT and CDR2 FQNNGV. The CDR3 sequence is 13 residues long. Trimming removed 5 bases from V and 0 bases from J, with 7 bases in between. CDR3 sequence (DNA): TGTGCCAGCAGCCCCACGGTGAACACTGAAGCTTTCTTT. This codes for CASSPTVNTEAFF.

The chain combines TRBV6-1 with TRBJ2-7; D is possibly TRBD2 (7 bases). Deletions cut 3 bases from V and 2 bases from J, with 20 bases between. The CDR3 has 17 residues. Germline CDR1 reads MNHNS; CDR2 reads SASEGT. Here the CDR3 DNA reads TGTGCCAGCAGTGAGGGGGCGGGGGTCCGCCTAACCTACGAGCAGTACTTC. This codes for CASSEGAGVRLTYEQYF.

J is TRBJ2-1 and V is TRBV7-8; TRBD2 aligns across 11 bases. This CDR3 is 15 amino acids long. Per germline, CDR1 SGHVS and CDR2 FQNEAQ. Trimming cost V 5 bases and J 4 bases; bases outside gene matches: 4. The CDR3 DNA reads TGTGCCAGCAGCACTAGCGGGAGTGGATACAATGAGCAGTTCTTC. Translated: CASSTSGSGYNEQFF.

The V call is TRBV28, the J call TRBJ2-7; 9 bases fit TRBD1. This CDR3 spans 16 amino acids. Losses at the gene ends were 4 bases for V and 1 base for J; bases not matched to a gene: 8. Germline V CDR1 and CDR2: MDHEN, SYDVKM. Written as DNA, the CDR3 is TGTGCCAGCAGTTCTAATCCGGGACAGGGATCCTACGAGCAGTACTTC. Translation gives CASSSNPGQGSYEQYF.

This clone was detected a few times. This chain connects TRBV5-4 to TRBJ2-6, with 7 positions matching TRBD1. V shed 9 bases and J 1 base; nucleotides not matched to a gene: 10. The CDR3 has 16 residues. The germline V gene has CDR1 SGHNT and CDR2 YYREEE (reference sequence). CDR3 nucleotide sequence: TGTGCCACCACGGGACAGCTCAGATCTGGGGCCAACGTCCTGACTTTC. Translating it yields CATTGQLRSGANVLTF.

The chain uses TRBV27 and TRBJ2-5; 10 bases fit TRBD2. From germline, CDR1 is MNHEY and CDR2 SMNVEV (reference sequence). Trimming cost V 4 bases and J 1 base; bases outside gene matches: 9. This CDR3 contains 17 residues. The CDR3 loop is CASSSLRLAGGQETQYF. As DNA, the CDR3 is TGTGCCAGCAGTTCCCTCCGACTAGCGGGCGGCCAAGAGACCCAGTACTTC.

This clone came up once. The genes are TRBV5-1 and TRBJ2-1; 7 nucleotides align to TRBD1. J gave up 4 bases and V 4 bases, and 5 bases lay outside the gene matches. This CDR3 is 14 amino acids long. Germline CDR1 SGHRS, CDR2 YFSETQ. The CDR3 protein is CASSGLGQYNEQFF. DNA for the CDR3: TGCGCCAGCAGCGGGTTGGGACAGTACAATGAGCAGTTCTTC.

This rearrangement joins TRBV6-1 to TRBJ2-7, with D possibly being TRBD1 (5 bases). V was clipped by 5 bases and J by 1 base, with 12 bases between them. The CDR3 is made up of 14 amino acids. Germline V gives CDR1 MNHNS, CDR2 SASEGT. The CDR3 DNA reads as TGTGCCAGCAGTTCAGGGTTTGGGTCCTACGAGCAGTACTTC. Translation gives CASSSGFGSYEQYF.

The table lists this clone with a few counts. V is TRBV30 and J is TRBJ1-1; D is uncertain. The CDR3 has 12 amino acids. Trimming pared 3 bases from V and 4 bases from J, leaving 9 bases between. Germline CDR1 reads GTSNPN; CDR2 reads SVGIG (reference sequence). The CDR3 nucleotides are TGTGCCTGGAGGCCGGGGTTCACTGAAGCTTTCTTT. Its translation: CAWRPGFTEAFF.

This chain joins TRBV5-4 and TRBJ1-6, with a weak D call TRBD1 (6 bases). The germline V and J ends were trimmed by 6 bases and 7 bases, with 11 bases remaining between them. This CDR3 has 13 residues. From germline, CDR1 is SGHNT and CDR2 YYREEE (reference sequence). CDR3 coding DNA: TGTGCCAGCACCGGACAGCCGAATTCACCCCTCCACTTT. As protein: CASTGQPNSPLHF.

As concerns this clone: An end of the junction differs from the germline gene, which may be a read error. The rearrangement uses TRBV5-1 and TRBJ2-7, with 7 bases lining up with TRBD1. CDR1 and CDR2 from the germline V gene are SGHRS and YFSETQ. This CDR3 contains 15 residues. The CDR3 sequence is CASSLGPRGPEGAHF. The CDR3 DNA reads as TGCGCCAGCAGCTTGGGTCCCAGGGGCCCCGAGGGGGCCCACTTC.

This clone was detected once. The chain has TRBV6-5 and TRBJ1-1; maybe TRBD1 (6 bases). V gave up 6 bases and J gave up 5 bases, with 13 bases separating them. The CDR3 runs to 13 residues. Germline CDR1 MNHEY, CDR2 SVGAGI. The CDR3 is CASRTSGVTEAFF. CDR3 coding DNA: TGTGCCAGCAGAACCTCAGGGGTGACTGAAGCTTTCTTT.

This clone was found once. Other DNA sequences from this sample encode an identical CDR3 as well. This rearrangement joins TRBV5-4 to TRBJ2-7, with a possible D match to TRBD1 (6 bases). CDR3 length: 15 amino acids. Germline CDR1 and CDR2: SGHNT and YYREEE (reference sequence). Between the trimmed V and J ends, which lost 0 bases and 4 bases, there was a span of 14 bases. CDR3: CASSLGTGSGYEQYF. CDR3 nucleotide sequence: TGTGCCAGCAGCTTGGGTACAGGGTCAGGGTACGAGCAGTACTTC.

The rearrangement links TRBV7-9 to TRBJ2-2; 10 bases are shared with TRBD2. Germline V gene data show CDR1 as SEHNR and CDR2 as FQNEAQ (reference sequence). V shed 2 bases, J shed 7 bases, and the junction held 10 bases outside the gene matches. There are 17 residues in the CDR3. CDR3 sequence: CASSLTQLAGRDGELFF. The CDR3 nucleotides read TGTGCCAGCAGCTTAACCCAACTAGCGGGAAGGGACGGGGAGCTGTTTTTT.

The CDR3 DNA is TGTGCCAGCAGTGAAGCGCTGGGGGGACTGATGGGCTACGAGCAGTACTTC. Its protein product is CASSEALGGLMGYEQYF. The gene calls are TRBV2 and TRBJ2-7, with D possibly matching TRBD2 (6 bases). CDR3 length: 17 residues. Germline CDR1 SNHLY, CDR2 FYNNEI. V dropped 0 bases and J dropped 3 bases, with 18 bases sitting between them.

This sequence joins TRBV28 and TRBJ2-7; tentative D call: TRBD1 (6 bases). CDR1 and CDR2 from the germline V gene are MDHEN and SYDVKM. V was shortened by 4 bases and J by 7 bases, with 17 bases between the two germline ends. This CDR3 contains 14 residues. CDR3 in amino acids: CASSSTRGPAEQYF. The CDR3 DNA reads as TGTGCCAGCAGTTCTACCAGGGGACCGGCGGAGCAGTACTTC.

The V and J genes are TRBV5-1 and TRBJ1-6, with D perhaps matching TRBD1 (5 bases). The germline V gene encodes CDR1 SGHRS and CDR2 YFSETQ. Trimming stripped 0 bases from V and 4 bases from J, with 11 bases between. This CDR3 is 16 amino acids long. This CDR3 reads CASSLVPGRYNSPLHF. The DNA for the CDR3 is TGCGCCAGCAGCTTGGTCCCAGGGCGGTATAATTCACCCCTCCACTTT. The full variable domain, in which reference TRBV5-1 and TRBJ1-6 provide the parts outside the CDR3, is KAGVTQTPRYLIKTRGQQVTLSCSPISGHRSVSWYQQTPGQGLQFLFEYFSETQRNKGNFPGRFSGRQFSNSRSEMNVSTLELGDSALYLCASSLVPGRYNSPLHFGNGTRLTVT.

V and J are TRBV5-4 and TRBJ2-3, with D possibly matching TRBD1 (5 bases). This CDR3 spans 15 amino acids. V gave up 4 bases and J gave up 5 bases, with 17 bases separating them. Germline V lookup: CDR1 SGHNT, CDR2 YYREEE (reference sequence). In nucleotides, the CDR3 is TGTGCCAGCAGCCCCCGACAGTGGGTCCAAGATACGCAGTATTTT. It codes for CASSPRQWVQDTQYF.

In its sample, this clone was seen a few times. The rearrangement links TRBV30 to TRBJ1-2; no clear D gene. Germline V gene sequence: CDR1 GTSNPN, CDR2 SVGIG (reference sequence). V shed 2 bases and J shed 8 bases, with 9 bases lying between them. The CDR3 spans 11 residues. The CDR3 sequence is CAWSRSFGYTF. CDR3 DNA: TGTGCCTGGAGTCGGAGCTTCGGCTACACCTTC.

The chain combines TRBV27 with TRBJ2-1; 7 bases are shared with TRBD2. V was pared by 3 bases and J by 9 bases, with 5 bases of the junction left unmatched. This CDR3 spans 13 amino acids. Germline lookup yields CDR1 MNHEY and CDR2 SMNVEV (reference sequence). The CDR3, as DNA: TGTGCCAGCAGTTTCCTAGCGGCGGGTGAGCAGTTCTTC. It yields the protein CASSFLAAGEQFF.